This T cell receptor beta chain was sequenced during a study of OX40 agonist ivuxolimab in advanced cancers. Across the study: The drug used for patients, ivuxolimab, was an agonistic anti-OX40 (CD134) antibody. Study-level findings and limits: Expanded clones belonging to CD8+ T cells outnumbered, on average, those of CD4+.

As regards this clone: Its target is unknown.

Libraries were prepared by immunoSEQ multiplex PCR; TCRdb keeps only in-frame clonotypes and omits some of them. The data show around 66,000 clones, with roughly 85% seen just once and about 4% held by the top ten. Blood got drawn at baseline, again on cycle 4 day 1, and then on cycle 7 day 1. The V end lost 3 bases, the J end lost 6 bases, and 8 bases lay between the germline ends. Germline lookup yields CDR1 LNHDA and CDR2 SQIVND (reference sequence). The CDR3 has 12 amino acids. The chain couples TRBV19 to TRBJ1-1; tentatively, D is TRBD1 (5 bases). The origin of this receptor is an adult with an advanced solid tumor such as melanoma, head and neck, liver or kidney cancer. The sequences come from CD4+ or CD8+ T cells sorted from blood, collected in a trial of the OX40 agonist ivuxolimab. The CDR3 nucleotides are TGTGCCAGTAGTATTGGGGGACCTGAAGCTTTCTTT. It specifies CASSIGGPEAFF.